This T cell receptor beta chain derives from a study of OX40 agonist ivuxolimab in advanced cancers. The overall study: Patients assigned to dose escalation were diagnosed with hepatocellular carcinoma, melanoma, renal cell or head and neck cancer.

TCRdb's copy holds only in-frame clones and misses some; the assay was immunoSEQ multiplex PCR. Among 45,000 to 65,000 clones listed, approximately 87% were seen once. Study-wide findings and caveats: Among expanded peripheral T cells, antigen specificity went undetermined.

This CDR3 comprises 15 residues. Germline lookup yields CDR1 MDHEN and CDR2 SYDVKM. The ends lost 4 bases at V and 5 bases at J; junction bases unmatched: 4. Regarding this clone: The antigen is undetermined.

The specimen comprised CD4+ or CD8+ T cells sorted from blood, sampled in a trial of the OX40 agonist ivuxolimab. This TCR came from an adult with an advanced solid tumor such as melanoma, head and neck, liver or kidney cancer. The rearrangement joins TRBV28 to TRBJ2-1; 11 nucleotides align to TRBD2. The chain's CDR3 is CASSSGGLADNEQFF. The CDR3, as DNA: TGTGCCAGCAGTTCCGGGGGACTAGCGGACAATGAGCAGTTCTTC.